This entry lists 25 T cell receptor beta chains sequenced from one sample in a study of shared clonotypes between healthy human individuals. Profiled with immunoSEQ multiplex PCR; TCRdb holds only in-frame clones, not every one. The data contain more than 2 million clones, 90% to 96% of them singletons. The specimen was naive CD4+ T cells sorted from blood. As for subset: CD45RA+ positively selected. The receptor set was obtained from a man aged 18 to 29 in good health.

The rearrangement uses TRBV7-9 and TRBJ2-5, with TRBD1 identical over 8 bases. Germline trimming cut 4 bases from V and 1 base from J; bases unmatched to any gene: 17. Per the germline V gene, CDR1 is SEHNR and CDR2 is FQNEAQ (reference sequence). The CDR3 length is 19 residues. The DNA of the CDR3 is TGTGCCAGCAGCTCATCGGATGCGACAGGGGTTTTGGGCCAAGAGACCCAGTACTTC. It encodes CASSSSDATGVLGQETQYF. The variable domain in full, completed from reference TRBV7-9 and TRBJ2-5, reads DTGVSQNPRHKITKRGQNVTFRCDPISEHNRLYWYRQTLGQGPEFLTYFQNEAQLEKSRLLSDRFSAERPKGSFSTLEIQRTEQGDSAMYLCASSSSDATGVLGQETQYFGPGTRLLVL.

The V gene is TRBV6-1, the J gene TRBJ1-1, with TRBD1 as a possible D gene (5 bases). The CDR3 contains 16 residues. V lost 1 base and J 0 bases, leaving 12 bases between the germline ends. Germline loops: CDR1 MNHNS, CDR2 SASEGT. CDR3: CASSEGGRMMNTEAFF. CDR3 nucleotide sequence: TGTGCCAGCAGTGAAGGGGGACGTATGATGAACACTGAAGCTTTCTTT.

This chain links TRBV6-1 with TRBJ1-4, with 11 bases matching TRBD1. The CDR3 is made up of 15 amino acids. With 4 bases clipped from V and 5 bases from J, the junction kept 3 bases outside the gene matches. Germline lookup yields CDR1 MNHNS and CDR2 SASEGT. The CDR3 nucleotides read TGTGCCAGCAGTGCGGACAGGGGGCGGAATGAAAAACTGTTTTTT. Translating gives CASSADRGRNEKLFF.

This chain connects TRBV10-3 to TRBJ2-7; no clear D gene. V lost 0 bases and J 6 bases, leaving 21 bases between the germline ends. Germline CDR1 ENHRY, CDR2 SYGVKD. This CDR3 comprises 17 residues. CDR3 nucleotides: TGTGCCATCAGTGAGTCTCTTTCGCAACAGTACCTTGGCGAGCAGTACTTC. It yields the protein CAISESLSQQYLGEQYF.

This chain connects TRBV28 to TRBJ2-4, with 11 bases that match TRBD1. In germline, CDR1 is MDHEN, CDR2 SYDVKM. The ends lost 11 bases at V and 5 bases at J; junction bases unmatched: 8. The CDR3 extends over 14 amino acids. CDR3 region: CAFWPGQGENIQYF. The CDR3 coding sequence is TGTGCCTTTTGGCCGGGACAGGGGGAAAACATTCAGTACTTC.

The rearrangement joins TRBV6-5 to TRBJ2-1; TRBD2 matches at 13 bases. V lost 2 bases, J lost 10 bases, and 5 bases stayed unmatched. The CDR3 extends over 15 amino acids. Germline V lookup: CDR1 MNHEY, CDR2 SVGAGI. The CDR3 is CASSYQGLAGEEQFF. CDR3 sequence (DNA): TGTGCCAGCAGTTACCAAGGACTAGCGGGGGAAGAGCAGTTCTTC.

The chain employs TRBV18 and TRBJ1-4, with unresolved D. Germline CDR1 reads KGHSH; CDR2 reads LQKENI. The CDR3 is 14 residues long. Deletions cut 1 base from V and 4 bases from J, with 7 bases between. This chain's CDR3 is CASSPLTYNEKLFF. CDR3 sequence (DNA): TGTGCCAGCTCACCACTGACTTATAATGAAAAACTGTTTTTT.

This clone was picked up one time. The chain links TRBV28 to TRBJ1-2, with D unresolved. V lost 5 bases and J 6 bases, leaving 13 bases between the germline ends. The CDR3 sequence is 13 residues long. Looked up from germline, CDR1 is MDHEN and CDR2 is SYDVKM. The CDR3, as DNA: TGTGCCAGCAGTCCCAGAGTGACGAATGGCTACACCTTC. It specifies CASSPRVTNGYTF.

This chain connects TRBV7-8 to TRBJ2-3, with 10 bases matching TRBD2. This CDR3 contains 16 residues. The germline gives CDR1 SGHVS, CDR2 FQNEAQ. J was trimmed by 2 bases and V by 4 bases; bases with no gene match: 6. The CDR3 sequence is CASSSGSGGFTDTQYF. CDR3 in DNA: TGTGCCAGCAGCTCCGGTAGCGGGGGGTTCACAGATACGCAGTATTTT.

The chain links TRBV28 to TRBJ1-5; D remains ambiguous. Germline assignment: CDR1 MDHEN and CDR2 SYDVKM. This CDR3 region has 15 residues. V lost 5 bases, J lost 0 bases, and 11 bases lay in between. The CDR3 DNA sequence: TGTGCCAGCAGTAGGTCAGACTATAGCAATCAGCCCCAGCATTTT. This encodes CASSRSDYSNQPQHF. Variable domain in full (rest from reference TRBV28 and TRBJ1-5): DVKVTQSSRYLVKRTGEKVFLECVQDMDHENMFWYRQDPGLGLRLIYFSYDVKMKEKGDIPEGYSVSREKKERFSLILESASTNQTSMYLCASSRSDYSNQPQHFGDGTRLSIL.

The sample holds one count of this clone. This chain uses TRBV30 with TRBJ1-1, with D unresolved. V lost 1 base and J 4 bases, leaving 7 bases between the germline ends. The CDR3 spans 12 residues. Germline V gene lookup returns CDR1 GTSNPN and CDR2 SVGIG (reference sequence). The CDR3 loop is CAWSALGTEAFF. The DNA for the CDR3 is TGTGCCTGGAGTGCCTTAGGCACTGAAGCTTTCTTT.

This clone has just one count. This chain links TRBV6-1 with TRBJ1-6, with unresolved D. Germline CDR1 MNHNS, CDR2 SASEGT. V shed 0 bases and J shed 13 bases, with 13 bases lying between them. CDR3 size: 14 residues. The CDR3 DNA reads TGTGCCAGCAGTGAAGCGACACCCACGCAGCCCCTCCACTTT. It yields the protein CASSEATPTQPLHF.

This rearrangement joins TRBV6-5 to TRBJ2-1, with 7 bases identical to TRBD2. Trimming at V came to 0 bases and at J to 4 bases, leaving 6 bases not matched to a gene. The CDR3 covers 16 residues. Germline V gene sequence: CDR1 MNHEY, CDR2 SVGAGI. The CDR3, as DNA: TGTGCCAGCAGTTACTCACGAGCGGGGAATTACAATGAGCAGTTCTTC. Amino acid sequence: CASSYSRAGNYNEQFF.

The chain recombines TRBV18 with TRBJ1-4, with 9 nucleotides matching TRBD1. In germline, CDR1 is KGHSH, CDR2 LQKENI. V was clipped by 3 bases and J by 6 bases; unmatched bases: 2. This CDR3 has 14 amino acids. CDR3 in amino acids: CASSPDRGYEKLFF. CDR3 nucleotide sequence: TGTGCCAGCTCACCTGACAGGGGGTATGAAAAACTGTTTTTT.

Concerning this clone: At the DNA level, this CDR3 is encoded by other sequences in the same sample as well. The gene calls are TRBV18 and TRBJ2-3; a possible D gene is TRBD2 (7 bases). Germline CDR1 KGHSH, CDR2 LQKENI. The CDR3 contains 15 residues. V gave up 6 bases and J gave up 3 bases, with 16 bases separating them. The CDR3 nucleotides read TGTGCCAGCTCCCCGCAGGGAGGGGGTACAGATACGCAGTATTTT. This encodes CASSPQGGGTDTQYF. The full variable domain, completed using reference TRBV18 and TRBJ2-3, is NAGVMQNPRHLVRRRGQEARLRCSPMKGHSHVYWYRQLPEEGLKFMVYLQKENIIDESGMPKERFSAEFPKEGPSILRIQQVVRGDSAAYFCASSPQGGGTDTQYFGPGTRLTVL.

A word on this clone: Other DNA variants within this sample encode the same CDR3. The chain carries TRBV5-6 and TRBJ2-3, with D possibly TRBD1 on 6 matching bases. CDR3 length: 15 residues. Per germline, CDR1 SGHDT and CDR2 YYEEEE. The ends were cut back, 0 bases at V and 2 bases at J, with 10 bases in the middle. The CDR3, as DNA: TGTGCCAGCAGCTTGGAAGGGGGACCCACAGATACGCAGTATTTT. This sequence encodes CASSLEGGPTDTQYF.

V usage is TRBV5-6 and J usage is TRBJ1-1; D gene uncertain. The V gene's germline CDR1 is SGHDT and CDR2 YYEEEE. The CDR3 length is 15 residues. Trimming stripped 3 bases from V and 2 bases from J, with 14 bases between. The CDR3: CASSSLTDGNTEAFF. The CDR3 DNA is TGTGCCAGCAGCTCCCTAACGGACGGCAACACTGAAGCTTTCTTT.

The gene calls are TRBV28 and TRBJ1-1; 7 bases are a match to TRBD1. The germline V gene encodes CDR1 MDHEN and CDR2 SYDVKM. The CDR3 runs 13 residues. Trimming removed 9 bases from V and 4 bases from J; junction bases left unmatched: 8. The CDR3, as DNA: TGTGCCAGTGTAAGACAGGGTGGCACTGAAGCTTTCTTT. Amino acid sequence: CASVRQGGTEAFF.

V usage is TRBV11-2 and J usage is TRBJ1-4; no firm D call. CDR1 and CDR2 from the germline V gene are SGHAT and FQNNGV. The V and J ends lost 5 bases and 4 bases respectively, with 8 bases between them. CDR3 size: 13 residues. The CDR3 DNA follows: TGTGCCAGCAGCCCGCAGTTTAATGAAAAACTGTTTTTT. This gives the protein CASSPQFNEKLFF.

This clone was counted between two and nine times. The gene calls are TRBV13 and TRBJ1-1; tentatively, D is TRBD1 (5 bases). Germline CDR1 is PRHDT and CDR2 is FYEKMQ (reference sequence). Deletions cut 5 bases from V and 3 bases from J, with 19 bases between. The CDR3 length is 16 residues. CDR3 in amino acids: CASSIRKRGADTEAFF. CDR3 nucleotides: TGTGCCAGCAGCATACGGAAAAGGGGAGCGGACACTGAAGCTTTCTTT.

The chain uses TRBV28 and TRBJ1-4; 7 positions match TRBD1. The CDR3 extends over 14 amino acids. The trim removed 4 bases at V and 4 bases at J, leaving 3 bases unmatched. From germline, CDR1 is MDHEN and CDR2 SYDVKM. The CDR3 DNA reads TGTGCCAGCAGTTCCCAGGGGGGTAATGAAAAACTGTTTTTT. Residues: CASSSQGGNEKLFF. The complete variable domain, with remaining parts taken from reference TRBV28 and TRBJ1-4, reads DVKVTQSSRYLVKRTGEKVFLECVQDMDHENMFWYRQDPGLGLRLIYFSYDVKMKEKGDIPEGYSVSREKKERFSLILESASTNQTSMYLCASSSQGGNEKLFFGSGTQLSVL.

The chain employs TRBV30 and TRBJ2-3; 8 bases match TRBD1. The CDR3 covers 12 residues. Germline CDR1 and CDR2: GTSNPN and SVGIG (reference sequence). The V segment lost 5 bases and the J segment 9 bases; nucleotides outside the gene matches: 7. The CDR3, as DNA: TGTGCCTGGGTCCCGGCAGGGGGCACGCAGTATTTT. Translated, it gives CAWVPAGGTQYF.

As DNA, the CDR3 is TGTGCCAGCAGCCGGATCTTTGGGGATGGCTACACCTTC. It yields the protein CASSRIFGDGYTF. The chain couples TRBV6-1 to TRBJ1-2; no definite D call. Between the trimmed V and J ends, which lost 6 bases and 6 bases, there was a span of 14 bases. Germline CDR1 MNHNS, CDR2 SASEGT. The CDR3 length is 13 residues.

V gene TRBV5-6 combines with J gene TRBJ2-4; TRBD1 matches at 7 bases. Germline CDR1 and CDR2: SGHDT and YYEEEE. CDR3 length equals 13 residues. With 6 bases clipped from V and 8 bases from J, the junction kept 8 bases outside the gene matches. CDR3: CASTRTGSYIQYF. The CDR3 region has the DNA TGTGCCAGCACCCGGACAGGTTCATACATTCAGTACTTC.

V usage is TRBV15 and J usage is TRBJ2-7; 11 positions match TRBD1. This CDR3 is 15 amino acids long. The J segment lost 7 bases and the V segment lost 4 bases, leaving 9 bases of the junction unmatched. CDR1 and CDR2 (germline): LNHNV, YYDKDF (reference sequence). In DNA, the CDR3 is TGTGCCACCAGCATCAGGACAGGGGGCGCTCGGGAGCAGTACTTC. The encoded protein is CATSIRTGGAREQYF.